This T cell receptor beta chain is drawn from a study of blood T cell repertoires in COVID-19. The CDR3 length is 13 residues. V was clipped by 5 bases and J by 7 bases, with 14 bases between them. In the original workflow: Amplification of reference gene primers was used by the study to estimate nucleated cell counts. Assay: immunoSEQ multiplex PCR; the TCRdb copy retains only in-frame clones and omits some. V and J calls and clone size come straight from that table; D and trimming were deduced from the DNA. The data hold 65,000 to 95,000 clones, with about 78% observed a single time. The sequenced sample consisted of peripheral blood. The chain is built from TRBV12-3 or TRBV12-4 and TRBJ1-2; D unresolved. This TCR was recovered from a man aged 55 to 70 with COVID-19, enrolled during active disease. In DNA form, the CDR3 reads TGTGCCAGCAGTCCCTCATTAACCGGTGGCTACACCTTC. This sequence encodes CASSPSLTGGYTF.